This T cell receptor beta chain was sequenced for a study of T-cell reconstitution after alpha-beta-depleted transplantation in children. Unique molecular identifiers featured in how the TCRbeta library was prepared. From the PCR reads, TCRdb called clonotypes with MiXCR, one entry per CDR3 protein. The data show under 300,000 distinct CDR3 sequences, more than 9% seen once. In germline, CDR1 is KGHDR, CDR2 SFDVKD. Trimming left V 5 bases short and J 5 bases short, with 8 bases between. CDR3 length: 12 residues. General study results and limits: Reportedly, alpha-beta T cells present about two months post-transplant originated from several hundred expanded clones of graft origin.

This clonotype has a count of ten or more. Antigen specificity is unknown. The sequence was obtained from a male patient between 2 and 10 years old who had a stem cell transplant for chronic granulomatous disease, so the T cells may come from the graft donor. Specimen: peripheral blood, collected 180 days after TCRalphabeta/CD19-depleted stem cell transplant. This sequence joins TRBV24-1 and TRBJ2-5, with unresolved D. The DNA for the CDR3 is TGTGCCACCAGTGGGTTTGGGGAGACCCAGTACTTC. This sequence encodes CATSGFGETQYF.